Here is one T cell receptor (beta chain) with its context. The entry originates in a study of cytomegalovirus exposure and HLA in healthy donors. PCR amplification relied on 60 Vbeta primers (plus 13 Jbeta primers). Sequenced by immunoSEQ multiplex PCR; TCRdb stores in-frame clones only, minus some. This sample carries 75,000 to 90,000 clones, roughly 77% of them seen once, and the ten largest clones take 4% to 5%. V gave up 4 bases and J gave up 7 bases; unmatched junction bases: 6. The CDR3 has 15 residues. Germline loops: CDR1 SEHNR, CDR2 FQNEAQ (reference sequence). The chain links TRBV7-9 to TRBJ1-6, with TRBD1 identical over 8 bases. The receptor's source is a man aged 55 to 69 in good health and CMV-seronegative. Sequenced sample: PBMCs. CDR3 nucleotide sequence: TGTGCCAGCAGCTCGTCAACAGGGGGGAATTCACCCCTCCACTTT. Amino acid sequence: CASSSSTGGNSPLHF. The full variable domain, in which reference TRBV7-9 and TRBJ1-6 provide the parts outside the CDR3, is DTGVSQNPRHKITKRGQNVTFRCDPISEHNRLYWYRQTLGQGPEFLTYFQNEAQLEKSRLLSDRFSAERPKGSFSTLEIQRTEQGDSAMYLCASSSSTGGNSPLHFGNGTRLTVT.